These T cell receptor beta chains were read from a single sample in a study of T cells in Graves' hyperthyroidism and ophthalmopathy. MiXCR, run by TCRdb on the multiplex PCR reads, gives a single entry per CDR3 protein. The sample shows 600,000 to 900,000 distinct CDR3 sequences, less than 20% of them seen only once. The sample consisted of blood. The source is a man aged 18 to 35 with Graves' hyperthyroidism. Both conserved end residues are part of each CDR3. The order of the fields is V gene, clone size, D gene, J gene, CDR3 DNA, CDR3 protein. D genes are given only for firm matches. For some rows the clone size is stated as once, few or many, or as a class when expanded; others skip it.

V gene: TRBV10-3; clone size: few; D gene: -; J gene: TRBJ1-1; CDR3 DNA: TGTGCCATCAGTGAGCGGGGAAACACTGAAGCTTTCTTT; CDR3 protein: CAISERGNTEAFF
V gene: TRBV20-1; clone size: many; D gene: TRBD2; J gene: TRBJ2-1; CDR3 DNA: TGCAGTGCTTCGCGGACTAGCGTTAACAATGAGCAGTTCTTC; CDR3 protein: CSASRTSVNNEQFF
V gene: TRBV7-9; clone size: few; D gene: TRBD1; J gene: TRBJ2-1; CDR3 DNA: TGTGCCAGCAGCCCCGGGACAGGAAAACTCTACAATGAGCAGTTCTTC; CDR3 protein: CASSPGTGKLYNEQFF
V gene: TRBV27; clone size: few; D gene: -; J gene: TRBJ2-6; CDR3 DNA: TGTGCCAGCAGTCGTGGGAACAGCGTCTCTGGGGCCAACGTCCTGACTTTC; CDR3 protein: CASSRGNSVSGANVLTF
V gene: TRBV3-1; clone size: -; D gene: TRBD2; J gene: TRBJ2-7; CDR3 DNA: TGTGCCAGCAGCCCACAGATTTTAGCGGGAGGAGTTTCCTACGAGCAGTACTTC; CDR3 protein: CASSPQILAGGVSYEQYF
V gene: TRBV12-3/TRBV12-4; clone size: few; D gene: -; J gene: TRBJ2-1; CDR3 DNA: TGTGCCAGCAGTTTAATCCCCGACAGGTACAATGAGCAGTTCTTC; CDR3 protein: CASSLIPDRYNEQFF
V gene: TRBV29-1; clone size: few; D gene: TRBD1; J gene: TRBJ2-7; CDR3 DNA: TGCAGCGTTGAAGGGACAGGGACTTCCTACGAGCAGTACTTC; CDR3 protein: CSVEGTGTSYEQYF
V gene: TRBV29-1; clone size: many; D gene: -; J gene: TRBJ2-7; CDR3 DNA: TGCAGCGTTGAATCAGGGGCCTACGAGCAGTACTTC; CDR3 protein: CSVESGAYEQYF
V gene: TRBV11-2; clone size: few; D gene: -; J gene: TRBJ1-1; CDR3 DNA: TGTGCCAGCAGCTGGGGGGCCCGGGCTTTCTTT; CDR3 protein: CASSWGARAFF
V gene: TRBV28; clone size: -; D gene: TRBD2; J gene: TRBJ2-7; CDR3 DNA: TGTGCCAGCAGTTTTAACCGGGGGGTAGTCTACGAGCAGTACTTC; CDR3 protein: CASSFNRGVVYEQYF
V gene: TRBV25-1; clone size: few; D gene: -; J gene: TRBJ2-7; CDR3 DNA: TGTGCCAGCAGTGAACCCCCCCACTACGAGCAGTACTTC; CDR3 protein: CASSEPPHYEQYF
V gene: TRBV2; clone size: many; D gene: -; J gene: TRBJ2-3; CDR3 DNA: TGTGCCACAAGGCGGGATAAGACAGATACGCAGTATTTT; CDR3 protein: CATRRDKTDTQYF
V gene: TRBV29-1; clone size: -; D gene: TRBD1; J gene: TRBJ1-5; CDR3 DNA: TGCAGCTTCTCCACAGGGGGCAATCAGCCCCAGCATTTT; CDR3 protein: CSFSTGGNQPQHF
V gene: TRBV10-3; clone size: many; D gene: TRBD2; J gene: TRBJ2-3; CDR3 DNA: TGTGCCATCAGTGACCAGACTAGCAAGTCAGATACGCAGTATTTT; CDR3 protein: CAISDQTSKSDTQYF
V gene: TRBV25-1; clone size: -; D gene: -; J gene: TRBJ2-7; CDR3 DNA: TGTGCCAGCAGTGAATCGCGGGGCGGGGTTCAATACGAGCAGTACTTC; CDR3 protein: CASSESRGGVQYEQYF
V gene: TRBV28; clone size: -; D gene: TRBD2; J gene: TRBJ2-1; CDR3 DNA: TGTGCCAGCAGTTTGAGAAGCGGGAGCTACAATGAGCAGTTCTTC; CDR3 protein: CASSLRSGSYNEQFF
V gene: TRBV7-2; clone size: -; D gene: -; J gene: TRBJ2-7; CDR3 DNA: TGTGCCAGCAGCAAAGACCCTCCTTACGAGCAGTACTTC; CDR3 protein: CASSKDPPYEQYF
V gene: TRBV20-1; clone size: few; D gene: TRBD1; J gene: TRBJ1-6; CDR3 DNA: TGCAGTGCTAGAGCTCCAGGACAGGGAGCGCTTAATTCACCCCTCCACTTT; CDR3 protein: CSARAPGQGALNSPLHF
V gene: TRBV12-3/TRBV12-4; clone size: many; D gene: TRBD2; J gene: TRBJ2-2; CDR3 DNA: TGTGCCAGCAGGCCTACACTAACTAGCGGGGGCACCGGGGAGCTGTTTTTT; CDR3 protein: CASRPTLTSGGTGELFF
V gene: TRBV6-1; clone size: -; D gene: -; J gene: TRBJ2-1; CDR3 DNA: TGTGCCACCGGGACCCACTCCTCCTACAATGAGCAGTTCTTC; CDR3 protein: CATGTHSSYNEQFF
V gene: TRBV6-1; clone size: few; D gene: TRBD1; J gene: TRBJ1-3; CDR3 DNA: TGTGCCAGCGCAACAGGGGTTTCTGGAAACACCATATATTTT; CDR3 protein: CASATGVSGNTIYF
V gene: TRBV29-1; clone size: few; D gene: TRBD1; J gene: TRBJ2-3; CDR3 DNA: TGCAGCGTAGGTACAGGGGGAGCAGATACGCAGTATTTT; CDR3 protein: CSVGTGGADTQYF
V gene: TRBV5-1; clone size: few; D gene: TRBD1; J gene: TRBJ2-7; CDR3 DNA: TGCGCCAGCAGCACACAGGGGGCCAGCTACGAGCAGTACTTC; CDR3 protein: CASSTQGASYEQYF
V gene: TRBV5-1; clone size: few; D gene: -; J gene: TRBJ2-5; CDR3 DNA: TGCGCCAGCAGCTTGGGGCAGGAGCTCCAAGAGACCCAGTACTTC; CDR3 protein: CASSLGQELQETQYF
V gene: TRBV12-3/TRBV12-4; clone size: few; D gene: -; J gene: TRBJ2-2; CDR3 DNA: TGTGCCAGCAGCTCCACCCCATCCGGGGAGCTGTTTTTT; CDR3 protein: CASSSTPSGELFF
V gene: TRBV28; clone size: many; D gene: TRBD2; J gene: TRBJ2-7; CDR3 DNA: TGTGCCAGCAGTCCAAATGGGGGAGGGATTCACGAGCAGTACTTC; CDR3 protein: CASSPNGGGIHEQYF
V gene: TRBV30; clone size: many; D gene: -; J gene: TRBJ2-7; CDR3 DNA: TGTGCCTGGAGTGTCGGAGGATGGAAGTACTTC; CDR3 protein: CAWSVGGWKYF
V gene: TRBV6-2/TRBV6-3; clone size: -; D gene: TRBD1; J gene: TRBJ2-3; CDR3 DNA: TGTGCCAGCAGTGACCCACCAGGACAGGGACAGGCAAATACGCAGTATTTT; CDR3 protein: CASSDPPGQGQANTQYF
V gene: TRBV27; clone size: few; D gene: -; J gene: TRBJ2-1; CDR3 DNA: TGTGCCAGCAGTTTCCAGGCCAACAATGAGCAGTTCTTC; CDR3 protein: CASSFQANNEQFF
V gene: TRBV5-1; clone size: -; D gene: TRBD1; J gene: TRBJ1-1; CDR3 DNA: TGCGCCAGCAGCACTGGGACAGGTCTTAACACTGAAGCTTTCTTT; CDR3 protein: CASSTGTGLNTEAFF
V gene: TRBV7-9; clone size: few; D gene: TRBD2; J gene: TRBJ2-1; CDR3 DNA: TGTGCCAGCAGCAGAGTGGGGACTAGCGGCTACAATGAGCAGTTCTTC; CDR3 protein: CASSRVGTSGYNEQFF
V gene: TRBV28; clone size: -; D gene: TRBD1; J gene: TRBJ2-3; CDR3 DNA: TGTGCCAGCAGTCGACTGGGACAGCGGATCACAGATACGCAGTATTTT; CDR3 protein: CASSRLGQRITDTQYF
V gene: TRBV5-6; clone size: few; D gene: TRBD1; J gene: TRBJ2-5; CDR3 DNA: TGTGCCAGCAGCGAAGGGACAGGGATGAGGGAGACCCAGTACTTC; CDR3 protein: CASSEGTGMRETQYF
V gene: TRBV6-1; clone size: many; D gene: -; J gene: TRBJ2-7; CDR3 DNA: TGTGCCGCCCAAACCTACGAGCAGTACTTC; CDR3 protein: CAAQTYEQYF
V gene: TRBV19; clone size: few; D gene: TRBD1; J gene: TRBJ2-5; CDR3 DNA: TGTGCCAGTCGACAGGGGAATGGTGAGACCCAGTACTTC; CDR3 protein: CASRQGNGETQYF
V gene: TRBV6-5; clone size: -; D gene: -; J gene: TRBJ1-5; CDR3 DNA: TGTGCCAGCAGTTACTCATCCCCAGGCCGCAATCAGCCCCAGCATTTT; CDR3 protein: CASSYSSPGRNQPQHF
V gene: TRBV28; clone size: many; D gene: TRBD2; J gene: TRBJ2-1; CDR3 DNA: TGTGCCAGCACTTCGACCACTAGCGGAGGCTCCTACAATGAGCAGTTCTTC; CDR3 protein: CASTSTTSGGSYNEQFF
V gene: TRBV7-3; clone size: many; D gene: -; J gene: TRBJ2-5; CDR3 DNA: TGTGCCAGCAGCCGTAGGGGGGGACAAGAGACCCAGTACTTC; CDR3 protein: CASSRRGGQETQYF
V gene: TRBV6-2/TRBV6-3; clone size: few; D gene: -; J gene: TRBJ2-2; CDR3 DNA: TGTGCCAGCAACCAGGGACGGTATACCGGGGAGCTGTTTTTT; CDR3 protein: CASNQGRYTGELFF
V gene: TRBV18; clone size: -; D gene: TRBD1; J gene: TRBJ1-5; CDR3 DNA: TGTGCCAGCTCCGGGGGACAGGGCGGTGGCAATCAGCCCCAGCATTTT; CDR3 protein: CASSGGQGGGNQPQHF
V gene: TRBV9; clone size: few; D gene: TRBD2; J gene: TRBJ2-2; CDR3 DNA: TGTGCCAGCAGCGTAGGGGGTAGCGGGACCCCCAACACCGGGGAGCTGTTTTTT; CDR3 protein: CASSVGGSGTPNTGELFF
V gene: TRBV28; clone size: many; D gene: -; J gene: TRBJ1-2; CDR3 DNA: TGTGCCAGCACCTCCCTCCTGTATGGCTACACCTTC; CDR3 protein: CASTSLLYGYTF
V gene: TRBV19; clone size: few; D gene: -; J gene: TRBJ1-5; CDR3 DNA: TGTGCCAGTAGTATAGAGGGGACAAAGTTTCAGCCCCAGCATTTT; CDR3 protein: CASSIEGTKFQPQHF
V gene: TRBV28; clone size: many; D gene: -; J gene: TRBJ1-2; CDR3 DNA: TGTGCCAGCAGTCCCCGCTCTCGGACGGCTTTACGGTCTAACTATGGCTACACCTTC; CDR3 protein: CASSPRSRTALRSNYGYTF
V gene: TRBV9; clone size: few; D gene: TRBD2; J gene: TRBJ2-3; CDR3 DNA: TGTGCCAGCAGCGTAAGGAGCGGGAGTCCAGATACGCAGTATTTT; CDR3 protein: CASSVRSGSPDTQYF
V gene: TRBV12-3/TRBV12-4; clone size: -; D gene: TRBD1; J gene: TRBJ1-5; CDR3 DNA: TGTGCCAGTGCTCAGGGGGCCAGCAATCAGCCCCAGCATTTT; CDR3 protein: CASAQGASNQPQHF
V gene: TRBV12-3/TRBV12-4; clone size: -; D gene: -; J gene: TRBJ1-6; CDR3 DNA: TGTGCCAGCAGTTTAGCAGGGGCCGGGGGTTCACCCCTCCACTTT; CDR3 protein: CASSLAGAGGSPLHF
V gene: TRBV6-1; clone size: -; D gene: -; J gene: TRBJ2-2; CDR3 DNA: TGTGCCAGTTCCTGGGCTTTTAACACCGGGGTGCTGTTTTTT; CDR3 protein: CASSWAFNTGVLFF
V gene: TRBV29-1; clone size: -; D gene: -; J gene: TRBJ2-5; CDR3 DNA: TGCAGCGTTGATAGTGTTAGAATGAAGACCCAGTACTTC; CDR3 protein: CSVDSVRMKTQYF
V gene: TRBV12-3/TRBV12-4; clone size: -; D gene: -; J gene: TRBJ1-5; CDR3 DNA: TGTGCCAGCAGTTTAATGGTGGGGGCATCCCAGCATTTT; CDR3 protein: CASSLMVGASQHF
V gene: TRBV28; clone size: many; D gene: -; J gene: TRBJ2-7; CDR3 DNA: TGTGTCTTAAACCCCAGGAGCTCCTACGAGCAGTACTTC; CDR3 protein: CVLNPRSSYEQYF
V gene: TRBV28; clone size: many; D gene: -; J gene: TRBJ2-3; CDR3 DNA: TGTGCCAGCCTGATGAATACGGTCGACGCTTTTGATACGCAGTATTTT; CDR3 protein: CASLMNTVDAFDTQYF
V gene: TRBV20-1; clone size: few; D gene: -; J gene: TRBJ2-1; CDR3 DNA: TGCAGTGCCCCGTCAATTAGCACTGAGCAGTTCTTC; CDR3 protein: CSAPSISTEQFF
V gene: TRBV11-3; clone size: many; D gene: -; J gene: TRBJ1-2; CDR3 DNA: TGTGCCAGCAGCTTAGGGGGGCGCGGCTACACCTTC; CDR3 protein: CASSLGGRGYTF
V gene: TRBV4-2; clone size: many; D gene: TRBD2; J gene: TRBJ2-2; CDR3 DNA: TGTGCCAGCAGCCAAGATCTGGGACTAGAACGCGGGGAGCTGTTTTTT; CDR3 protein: CASSQDLGLERGELFF
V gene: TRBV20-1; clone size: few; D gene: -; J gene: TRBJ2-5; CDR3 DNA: TGCAGTGCTAGTTCATGGCGGCAAGAGACCCAGTACTTC; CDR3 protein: CSASSWRQETQYF